The source of this T cell receptor (beta chain) is a study of tumor and adjacent non-tumor tissue in lung cancer. About the research overall: About 4.17 million productive TCRbeta reads were obtained per sample on average. Points from the study as a whole: Tumor tissue had significantly higher TCR diversity than normal lung.

The library came from three nested PCR rounds adapted from ARM-PCR protocols. Via MiXCR, TCRdb re-called the multiplex PCR reads, giving one row per CDR3 protein. Of around 210,000 distinct CDR3 sequences listed, 71% are singletons. The template was RNA from unsorted bulk tissue. Between August and November 2014, newly diagnosed, chemotherapy-naive lung cancer patients underwent thoracic surgery in China. This clonotype was detected a few times. Its specificity is not known. This CDR3 is built from 15 residues. V was cut by 0 bases and J by 6 bases, with 12 bases left in between. Germline assignment: CDR1 LGHNA and CDR2 YSLEER.

The V gene is TRBV4-3, the J gene TRBJ2-1, with D possibly matching TRBD2 (5 bases). Sequenced sample: lung tumor tissue. The sequence was collected from a man aged 55-75 years with non-small cell lung cancer. This CDR3 is CASSQEEAGSNEQFF. CDR3 bases: TGCGCCAGCAGCCAAGAAGAGGCGGGCTCCAATGAGCAGTTCTTC.